This T cell receptor beta chain was retrieved from a study of cytomegalovirus exposure and HLA in healthy donors. Study-wide context: The 120 million or so unique TCR beta sequences, from some 170 million T cells, were found by an earlier analysis.

Nominally healthy donors were sampled, though unrecorded immune exposures were likely. This CDR3 has 13 amino acids. Germline CDR1 reads SGHNT; CDR2 reads YYREEE (reference sequence). V lost 5 bases and J 3 bases, leaving 11 bases between the germline ends. It was with 60 Vbeta and 13 Jbeta primers that the PCR ran. Sequenced by immunoSEQ multiplex PCR; TCRdb stores in-frame clones only, minus some. The sample has 150,000 to 200,000 clones; about 80% are singletons. The TCR originated in a woman aged 45 to 65 in good health and CMV-seronegative. The rearrangement links TRBV5-4 to TRBJ2-5, with D unclear. The sequenced material came from PBMCs. The CDR3, as DNA: TGTGCCAGCAGGTTTGGCCAGGAAGAGACCCAGTACTTC. It yields the protein CASRFGQEETQYF.